This is a list of T cell receptor beta chains from one sample in a study of blood T cell repertoires in COVID-19. Method: immunoSEQ multiplex PCR; TCRdb's copy keeps in-frame clones and lacks some. The data contain 55,000 to 75,000 clones, around 70% of them singletons. Sequencing was carried out using peripheral blood. These receptors were obtained from a woman aged 65 to 85 with COVID-19, enrolled during active disease. CDR3s include the opening cysteine and the closing phenylalanine or tryptophan. A D gene is named only where the DNA matches it firmly. Clone size is shown for a subset of rows, as once, few, many or a class of expanded clone.

TRBJ2-2 | - | once | TRBV5-1 | TGCGCCAGCAGCTTGGACAGTACGAACACCGGGGAGCTGTTTTTT | CASSLDSTNTGELFF
TRBJ2-3 | - | - | TRBV5-1 | TGCGCCAGCAGGGTGCGGACTTTGAGCACAGATACGCAGTATTTT | CASRVRTLSTDTQYF
TRBJ2-2 | - | - | TRBV9 | TGTGCCAGCAGCGTAGCTCAGTCTTACACCGGGGAGCTGTTTTTT | CASSVAQSYTGELFF
TRBJ1-3 | - | once | TRBV19 | TGTGCCAGTAGTATAGCCGGAGGGGGAAACACCATATATTTT | CASSIAGGGNTIYF
TRBJ2-7 | TRBD2 | - | TRBV6-5 | TGTGCCAGCACCCCCGGACGGGGGGAGCGGTACGAGCAGTACTTC | CASTPGRGERYEQYF
TRBJ2-5 | TRBD2 | - | TRBV7-3 | TGTGCCAGCAGCTTACTCTCCGGGGGGGGCGGAGAGACCCAGTACTTC | CASSLLSGGGGETQYF
TRBJ2-1 | - | - | TRBV7-8 | TGTGCCAGCAGCGGTGGGACACACTACAATGAGCAGTTCTTC | CASSGGTHYNEQFF
TRBJ2-3 | TRBD1 | - | TRBV2 | TGTGCCAGCAGTTTAACAGGGGACGCGGGAGATACGCAGTATTTT | CASSLTGDAGDTQYF
TRBJ2-7 | TRBD1 | - | TRBV7-8 | TGTGCCAGCAGCCGCGGGACAGGGAGCTACGAGCAGTACTTC | CASSRGTGSYEQYF
TRBJ1-2 | TRBD1 | - | TRBV9 | TGTGCCAGCAGCGATACAGGGGTGCGGGGCTACACCTTC | CASSDTGVRGYTF
TRBJ2-1 | - | - | TRBV7-9 | TGTGCCAGCAGCCAGGTCAGGAAGGTCTCCTACAATGAGCAGTTCTTC | CASSQVRKVSYNEQFF
TRBJ2-1 | - | many | TRBV20-1 | TGCAGTGCTAGTGACCCCGGGACTTCCCTCGAAGAGCAGTTCTTC | CSASDPGTSLEEQFF
TRBJ2-2 | - | - | TRBV10-3 | TGTGCCATCAGTGACTCCGGCACCGGGGAGCTGTTTTTT | CAISDSGTGELFF
TRBJ2-3 | TRBD2 | - | TRBV3-1/TRBV3-2 | TGTGCCAGCAGCCAAATTACACGGGGGGGCACAGATACGCAGTATTTT | CASSQITRGGTDTQYF
TRBJ2-5 | TRBD2 | - | TRBV7-2 | TGTGCCAGCAGCTTAGGTAGCGGGGAGACCCAGTACTTC | CASSLGSGETQYF
TRBJ2-2 | - | few | TRBV6-4 | TGTGCCAGCAGTGATGGCGGGAACACCGGGGAGCTGTTTTTT | CASSDGGNTGELFF
TRBJ2-5 | - | - | TRBV20-1 | TGCAGTGCTAAGACTCCGGAGACCCAGTACTTC | CSAKTPETQYF
TRBJ2-1 | TRBD1 | - | TRBV11-3 | TGTGCCAGCAGTCCCCGGACAGGGAGCTCCTACAATGAGCAGTTCTTC | CASSPRTGSSYNEQFF
TRBJ1-1 | TRBD1 | few | TRBV6-6 | TGTGCCACCCGGGACAGGACGGGCACTGAAGCTTTCTTT | CATRDRTGTEAFF
TRBJ1-3 | - | - | TRBV7-2 | TGTGCCAGCAGCTTAGCGCAGGCAGACTCTGGAAACACCATATATTTT | CASSLAQADSGNTIYF
TRBJ2-7 | TRBD1 | - | TRBV10-3 | TGTGCCATCAAACAAGGGGGCAACTACGAGCAGTACTTC | CAIKQGGNYEQYF
TRBJ2-2 | - | - | TRBV28 | TGTGCCAGCAGTTTCTGGACAGCGAACACCGGGGAGCTGTTTTTT | CASSFWTANTGELFF
TRBJ2-4 | TRBD1 | - | TRBV11-1 | TGTGCCAGCAGCTCGGGACAGGGTGGAGGCAAAAACATTCAGTACTTC | CASSSGQGGGKNIQYF
TRBJ1-5 | - | - | TRBV25-1 | TGTGCCAGCAGTGAATCCCCCGGGCAGCCCCAGCATTTT | CASSESPGQPQHF
TRBJ1-5 | - | - | TRBV2 | TGTGCCACCCGGACAGAAGTCAATCAGCCCCAGCATTTT | CATRTEVNQPQHF
TRBJ1-4 | TRBD1 | - | TRBV7-9 | TGTGCCAGCAGCTTAAGCCGCACAGGGGGCGGCGAAAAACTGTTTTTT | CASSLSRTGGGEKLFF
TRBJ2-2 | - | - | TRBV11-2 | TGTGCCAGCAGCTTAGATCTCGGGGGTTGGGCCGGGGAGCTGTTTTTT | CASSLDLGGWAGELFF
TRBJ1-1 | - | - | TRBV25-1 | TGTGCCAGCAGTCTAACAGGGAGCACTGAAGCTTTCTTT | CASSLTGSTEAFF
TRBJ1-1 | TRBD1 | - | TRBV12-5 | TGTGCTAGTGGTTTGTTTGGACAGGGATGGGCTGAAGCTTTCTTT | CASGLFGQGWAEAFF
TRBJ1-4 | - | once | TRBV4-1 | TGCGCCAGCAGCCAAGATTACGGAGTTGATAATGAAAAACTGTTTTTT | CASSQDYGVDNEKLFF
TRBJ2-7 | TRBD1 | - | TRBV6-2/TRBV6-3 | TGTGCCAGCAGCAAAACCGGGACAGGCCTATTCTACGAGCAGTACTTC | CASSKTGTGLFYEQYF
TRBJ2-7 | TRBD1 | - | TRBV4-3 | TGCGCCAGCAGCCAATACTGGACCGGGACAGGGGGCCACGAGCAGTACTTC | CASSQYWTGTGGHEQYF
TRBJ1-6 | - | - | TRBV11-2 | TGTGCCAGCAGCTTTGGGCAGCATGCCTATAATTCACCCCTCCACTTT | CASSFGQHAYNSPLHF
TRBJ1-2 | - | - | TRBV29-1 | TGCAGCGTTGTCGGTAGCTATGGCTACACCTTC | CSVVGSYGYTF